This T cell receptor (beta chain) is from a study of PD-1 blockade in classical Hodgkin lymphoma. Autologous stem cell transplantation was followed by relapse in every patient, and brentuximab vedotin exposure varied. Classifying best responses yielded complete response, partial response or progressive disease. Profiling relied on immunoSEQ multiplex PCR, and the TCRdb table lists in-frame clones only, not all of them. The table records fewer than 25,000 clones, approximately 78% of them present only once. Comments on this clone: Its cognate antigen is unknown.

Between the trimmed V and J ends, which lost 0 bases and 0 bases, there was a span of 10 bases. The CDR3 loop spans 15 amino acids. The germline V gene has CDR1 SGHNT and CDR2 YYREEE (reference sequence). Study-level findings and limits: Patients newly diagnosed and complete responders had comparable baseline diversity. A reduction in baseline TCR diversity was reportedly seen in newly diagnosed patients relative to healthy donors.

This receptor was obtained from a human donor with classical Hodgkin lymphoma. This material consisted of peripheral blood mononuclear cells (PBMCs), taken before the second cycle of nivolumab. The rearrangement uses TRBV5-4 and TRBJ2-7; D is unclear. CDR3 DNA sequence: TGTGCCAGCAGCTTGGATCGCGGCACCTCCTACGAGCAGTACTTC. It translates to CASSLDRGTSYEQYF. Together with reference TRBV5-4 and TRBJ2-7, the CDR3 gives the full variable domain: ETGVTQSPTHLIKTRGQQVTLRCSSQSGHNTVSWYQQALGQGPQFIFQYYREEENGRGNFPPRFSGLQFPNYSSELNVNALELDDSALYLCASSLDRGTSYEQYFGPGTRLTVT.